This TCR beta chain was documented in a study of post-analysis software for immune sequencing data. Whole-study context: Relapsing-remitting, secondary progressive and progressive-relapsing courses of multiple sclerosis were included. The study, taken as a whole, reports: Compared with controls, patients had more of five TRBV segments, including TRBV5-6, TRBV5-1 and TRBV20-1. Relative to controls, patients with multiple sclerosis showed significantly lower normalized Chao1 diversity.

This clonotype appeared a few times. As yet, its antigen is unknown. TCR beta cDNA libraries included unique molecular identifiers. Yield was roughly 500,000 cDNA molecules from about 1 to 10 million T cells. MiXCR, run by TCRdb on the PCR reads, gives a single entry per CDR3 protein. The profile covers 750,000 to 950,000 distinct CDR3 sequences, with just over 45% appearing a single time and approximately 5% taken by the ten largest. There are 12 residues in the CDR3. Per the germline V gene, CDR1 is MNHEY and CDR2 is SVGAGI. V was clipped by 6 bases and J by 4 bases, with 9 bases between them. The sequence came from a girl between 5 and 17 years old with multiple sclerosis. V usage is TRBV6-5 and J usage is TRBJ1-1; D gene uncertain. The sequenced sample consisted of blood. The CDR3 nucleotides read TGTGCCAGCAGAGCTCGGGGCACTGAAGCTTTCTTT. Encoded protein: CASRARGTEAFF.